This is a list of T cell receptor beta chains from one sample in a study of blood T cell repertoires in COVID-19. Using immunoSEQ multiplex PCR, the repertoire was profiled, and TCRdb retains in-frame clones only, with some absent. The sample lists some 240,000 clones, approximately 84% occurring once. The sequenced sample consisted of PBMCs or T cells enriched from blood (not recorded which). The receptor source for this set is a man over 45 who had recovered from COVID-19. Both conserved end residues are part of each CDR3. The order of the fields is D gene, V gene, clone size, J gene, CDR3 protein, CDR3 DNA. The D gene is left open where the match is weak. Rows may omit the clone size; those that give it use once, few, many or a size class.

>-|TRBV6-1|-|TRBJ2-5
CASSEWGRSDQETQYF
TGTGCCAGCAGTGAATGGGGCCGATCCGACCAAGAGACCCAGTACTTC
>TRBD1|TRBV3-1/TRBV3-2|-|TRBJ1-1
CASSQTGVMNTEAFF
TGTGCCAGCAGCCAGACAGGGGTGATGAACACTGAAGCTTTCTTT
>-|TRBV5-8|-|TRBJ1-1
CATNRAGGTEAFF
TGTGCCACAAACAGGGCTGGAGGCACTGAAGCTTTCTTT
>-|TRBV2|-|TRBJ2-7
CARGGGGTPYEQYF
TGTGCCAGGGGCGGGGGCGGGACCCCCTACGAGCAGTACTTC
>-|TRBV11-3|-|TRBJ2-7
CASSPLATSAYEQYF
TGTGCCAGTAGCCCCCTAGCGACTTCAGCCTACGAGCAGTACTTC
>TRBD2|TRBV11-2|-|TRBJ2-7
CASSETSGGPGEQYF
TGTGCCAGCAGCGAGACTAGCGGGGGGCCGGGAGAGCAGTACTTC
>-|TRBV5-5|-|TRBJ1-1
CASSWGDLRAANTEAFF
TGTGCCAGCAGCTGGGGGGACTTGAGGGCTGCGAACACTGAAGCTTTCTTT
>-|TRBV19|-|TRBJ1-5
CASSQPGVSNQPQHF
TGTGCCAGTAGCCAACCCGGGGTTAGCAATCAGCCCCAGCATTTT
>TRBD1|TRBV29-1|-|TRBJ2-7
CSVAGTGGSYEQYF
TGCAGCGTGGCCGGGACAGGGGGCTCCTACGAGCAGTACTTC
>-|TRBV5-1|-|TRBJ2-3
CASSLTGTDTQYF
TGCGCCAGCAGCTTGACGGGCACAGATACGCAGTATTTT
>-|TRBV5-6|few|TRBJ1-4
CASSFRGTTNEKLFF
TGTGCCAGCAGTTTCCGGGGGACAACTAATGAAAAACTGTTTTTT
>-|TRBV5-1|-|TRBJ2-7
CASSLDQAFEQYF
TGCGCCAGCAGCTTGGATCAAGCCTTCGAGCAGTACTTC
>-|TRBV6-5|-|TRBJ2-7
CASSYRDTYEQYF
TGTGCCAGCAGTTATCGCGACACCTACGAGCAGTACTTC
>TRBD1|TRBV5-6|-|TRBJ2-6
CASTIEGQGISGANVLTF
TGTGCCAGCACCATTGAAGGACAGGGGATCTCTGGGGCCAACGTCCTGACTTTC
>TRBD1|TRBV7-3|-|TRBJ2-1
CASSRRGQEQFF
TGTGCCAGCAGCCGAAGGGGGCAGGAGCAGTTCTTC
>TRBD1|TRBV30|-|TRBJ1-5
CAWSSGQGAQPQHF
TGTGCCTGGAGTTCCGGACAGGGTGCTCAGCCCCAGCATTTT
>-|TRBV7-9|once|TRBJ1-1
CASSSRVDNTEAFF
TGTGCCAGCAGCTCCCGGGTCGATAACACTGAAGCTTTCTTT
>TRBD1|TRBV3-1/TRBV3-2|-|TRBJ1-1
CASSQEPTGGSEAFF
TGTGCCAGCAGCCAAGAGCCGACAGGGGGATCTGAAGCTTTCTTT
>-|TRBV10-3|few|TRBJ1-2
CAISKQGDYGYTF
TGTGCCATCAGTAAACAGGGCGACTATGGCTACACCTTC
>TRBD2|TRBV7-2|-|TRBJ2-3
CASSPSWTSSTDTQYF
TGTGCCAGCAGCCCTAGTTGGACTAGTAGCACAGATACGCAGTATTTT
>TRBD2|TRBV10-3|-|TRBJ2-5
CATSGGRGETQYF
TGTGCCACGAGCGGGGGGCGGGGAGAGACCCAGTACTTC
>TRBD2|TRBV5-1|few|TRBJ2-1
CASSPWTSGVRDEQFF
TGCGCCAGCAGCCCCTGGACTAGCGGGGTAAGGGATGAGCAGTTCTTC
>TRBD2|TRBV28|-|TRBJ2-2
CASSWGLAGGTGELFF
TGTGCCAGCAGTTGGGGTCTAGCGGGAGGGACCGGGGAGCTGTTTTTT
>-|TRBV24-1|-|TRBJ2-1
CATSDSIAREQFF
TGTGCCACCAGTGATTCCATAGCGAGAGAGCAGTTCTTC
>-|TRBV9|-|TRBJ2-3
CASSLSRTDHGTDTQYF
TGTGCCAGCAGCCTCTCACGGACTGACCACGGAACAGATACGCAGTATTTT